A selection of T cell receptor beta chains follows, all from one sample in a study of cytomegalovirus exposure and HLA in healthy donors. Method: immunoSEQ multiplex PCR; TCRdb's copy keeps in-frame clones and lacks some. The sample includes roughly 120,000 clones, roughly 79% seen only once; the top ten take around 1.5%. The sequenced material came from PBMCs. The receptors were sampled from a woman between 18 and 29 years old in good health and CMV-seronegative. CDR3s include the opening cysteine and the closing phenylalanine or tryptophan. A D gene is named only where the DNA matches it firmly. A clone size is listed for some rows: how often the clone was seen (once, few, many), or a class if it is expanded.

>TRBJ2-5|NA|NA|TRBV6-4|17
TGTGCCAGCAGCCCCCCCGGAAAACAGGGCGGCGGGGAGACCCAGTACTTC
CASSPPGKQGGGETQYF
>TRBJ1-1|NA|NA|TRBV19|15
TGTGCCAGTAGTATCACCGGGACACCGAACACTGAAGCTTTCTTT
CASSITGTPNTEAFF
>TRBJ1-6|NA|few|TRBV6-1|14
TGTGCCAGCAGTGAAAGCTACAGGAATTCACCCCTCCACTTT
CASSESYRNSPLHF
>TRBJ1-5|NA|few|TRBV6-1|14
TGTGCCAGCAGGTCTACAGGGTTAGGGCAGCCCCAGCATTTT
CASRSTGLGQPQHF
>TRBJ2-3|NA|once|TRBV7-2|11
TGTGCCAGCAGCTCTCCCGGGAGACAGTATTTT
CASSSPGRQYF
>TRBJ2-5|NA|NA|TRBV5-4|14
TGTGCCAGCAGCTCAACCGGGGTTGAAGAGACCCAGTACTTC
CASSSTGVEETQYF
>TRBJ1-1|NA|NA|TRBV27|13
TGTGCCAGCAGTTTAGGAGGAGGGAGTGAAGCTTTCTTT
CASSLGGGSEAFF
>TRBJ1-1|NA|NA|TRBV6-5|15
TGTGCCAGCAGTTTCATGCTCGGGGGAAACACTGAAGCTTTCTTT
CASSFMLGGNTEAFF
>TRBJ1-6|TRBD1|few|TRBV2|14
TGTGCCAGCAGTGTAGGACAGGAAAATTCACCCCTCCACTTT
CASSVGQENSPLHF
>TRBJ2-1|TRBD2|few|TRBV6-5|13
TGTGCCAGCAGTTACTCGGGAGGGTTTGAGCAGTTCTTC
CASSYSGGFEQFF
>TRBJ2-1|TRBD2|NA|TRBV7-9|16
TGTGCCAGCAGCTCCCCAATGGGCGGGGGGGGCAATGAGCAGTTCTTC
CASSSPMGGGGNEQFF
>TRBJ2-5|NA|NA|TRBV9|15
TGTGCCAGCAGCCACAATAAACAGGGAGAGGAGACCCAGTACTTC
CASSHNKQGEETQYF
>TRBJ1-1|NA|NA|TRBV6-5|13
TGTGCCAGCCGGTTATATATGAACACTGAAGCTTTCTTT
CASRLYMNTEAFF
>TRBJ2-1|TRBD2|NA|TRBV7-7|13
TGTGCTATTAGGGAGTTTACTAGCGGGGCATCGTTCTTC
CAIREFTSGASFF
>TRBJ2-7|NA|few|TRBV20-1|11
TGCAGTGCTAGGACTAGCTACGAGCAGTACTTC
CSARTSYEQYF
>TRBJ1-3|TRBD1|NA|TRBV6-5|15
TGTGCCAGCAGCCCAACAGGGGGCTCTGGAAACACCATATATTTT
CASSPTGGSGNTIYF
>TRBJ1-5|TRBD1|once|TRBV2|16
TGTGCCAGCAAGGGGGGCAGGGGGCAGGTAGAGCAGCCCCAGCATTTT
CASKGGRGQVEQPQHF
>TRBJ2-1|TRBD2|NA|TRBV4-1|14
TGCGCCAGCAGCCCCGGGACTAGCGGATATGAGCAGTTCTTC
CASSPGTSGYEQFF
>TRBJ2-2|TRBD2|NA|TRBV4-1|16
TGCGCCAGCAGTCTTAGCGGGGGGGCGATTACCGGGGAGCTGTTTTTT
CASSLSGGAITGELFF
>TRBJ1-1|NA|NA|TRBV19|14
TGTGCCAGTACCGTCGTGGGGGCCGACACTGAAGCTTTCTTT
CASTVVGADTEAFF
>TRBJ2-7|NA|NA|TRBV6-5|14
TGTGCCAGCTACCGGGACATTGGGGCTGGCGAGCAGTACTTC
CASYRDIGAGEQYF
>TRBJ2-2|NA|once|TRBV25-1|14
TGTGCCAGCAGTGACCCGGCTAGCCCCGGGGAGCTGTTTTTT
CASSDPASPGELFF
>TRBJ2-3|NA|NA|TRBV5-1|13
TGCGCCAGCAGCTTGCCTACCACAGATACGCAGTATTTT
CASSLPTTDTQYF
>TRBJ1-1|NA|once|TRBV5-1|13
TGCGCCAGCAGCGGGGCCGGGACTTATGAAGCTTTCTTT
CASSGAGTYEAFF
>TRBJ2-7|NA|NA|TRBV5-1|14
TGCGCCAGCAGCCAAGAGGGGGAAACCTACGAGCAGTACTTC
CASSQEGETYEQYF
>TRBJ1-1|TRBD1|NA|TRBV2|14
TGTGCCAGCAGTGAGCAACAGGGGTTGTCTGAAGCTTTCTTT
CASSEQQGLSEAFF